This entry concerns a single TCR beta chain. Its target is not known. The CDR3 sequence is 12 residues long. The germline V gene encodes CDR1 SNHLY and CDR2 FYNNEI. The junction had 9 bases not matched to a gene; V was cut back by 8 bases and J by 10 bases. Combining a sample-barcoded 5' primer with a J-beta primer mix, a second PCR ran for about 7 to 12 cycles. TCRdb recomputed calls from the 5' RACE reads with MiXCR, one row per CDR3 protein. The data contain fewer than 800,000 distinct CDR3 sequences, 45% to 50% of them singletons. The sample comes from a study of blood T cells in healthy people across ages. Study results and caveats: Higher naive T cell percentage went strongly together with higher TCR beta diversity. Older age went with lower TCR beta diversity per million T cells, in a roughly linear way.

Drawing of peripheral blood yielded about 10 milliliters from each donor. This rearrangement joins TRBV2 to TRBJ2-3; 7 bases align to TRBD1. The sequence derives from a woman aged 60-75 years in good health. Sequencing input: blood. This chain's CDR3 is CASGTGVGAQYF. DNA of the CDR3: TGTGCCAGCGGCACAGGGGTAGGGGCGCAGTATTTT.